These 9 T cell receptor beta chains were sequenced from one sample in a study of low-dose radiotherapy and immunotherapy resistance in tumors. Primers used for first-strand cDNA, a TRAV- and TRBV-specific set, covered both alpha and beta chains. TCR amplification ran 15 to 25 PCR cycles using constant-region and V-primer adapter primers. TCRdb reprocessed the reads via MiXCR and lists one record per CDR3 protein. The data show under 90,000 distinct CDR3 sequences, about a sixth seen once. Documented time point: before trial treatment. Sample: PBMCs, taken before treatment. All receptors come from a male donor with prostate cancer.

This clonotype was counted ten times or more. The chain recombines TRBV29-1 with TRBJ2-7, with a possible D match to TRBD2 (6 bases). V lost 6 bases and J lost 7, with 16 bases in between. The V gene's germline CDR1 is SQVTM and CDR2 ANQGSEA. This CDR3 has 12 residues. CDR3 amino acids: CSVQPPGREQYF. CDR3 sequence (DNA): TGCAGCGTGCAGCCCCCAGGGAGGGAGCAGTACTTC.

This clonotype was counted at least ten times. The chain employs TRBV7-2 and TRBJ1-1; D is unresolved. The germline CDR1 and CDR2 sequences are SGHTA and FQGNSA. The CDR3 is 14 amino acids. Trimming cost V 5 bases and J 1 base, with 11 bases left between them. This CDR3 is CASSTSAPNTEAFF. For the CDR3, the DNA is TGTGCCAGCAGCACAAGTGCTCCGAACACTGAAGCTTTCTTT.

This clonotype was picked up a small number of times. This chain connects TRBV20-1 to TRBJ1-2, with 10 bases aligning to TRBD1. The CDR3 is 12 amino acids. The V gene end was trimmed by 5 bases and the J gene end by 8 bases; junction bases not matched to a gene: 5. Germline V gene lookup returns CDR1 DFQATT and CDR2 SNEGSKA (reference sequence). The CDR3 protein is CSAPRTGGGYTF. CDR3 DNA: TGCAGTGCTCCGAGGACAGGGGGAGGCTACACCTTC.

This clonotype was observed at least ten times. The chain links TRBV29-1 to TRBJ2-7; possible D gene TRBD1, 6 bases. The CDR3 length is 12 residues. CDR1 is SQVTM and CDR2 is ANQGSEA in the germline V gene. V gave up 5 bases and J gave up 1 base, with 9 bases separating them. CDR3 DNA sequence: TGCAGCGTTCAGGGGACATCCTACGAGCAGTACTTC. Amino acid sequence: CSVQGTSYEQYF.

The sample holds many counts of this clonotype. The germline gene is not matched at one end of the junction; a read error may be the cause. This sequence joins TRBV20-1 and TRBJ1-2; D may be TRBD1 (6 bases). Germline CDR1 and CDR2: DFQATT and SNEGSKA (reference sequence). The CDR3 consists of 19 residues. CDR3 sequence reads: CSARGPRRKGGTGDYGYTF. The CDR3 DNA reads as TGCAGTGCGAGAGGCCCCAGACGCAAAGGGGGAACCGGGGACTATGGCTACACCTTC.

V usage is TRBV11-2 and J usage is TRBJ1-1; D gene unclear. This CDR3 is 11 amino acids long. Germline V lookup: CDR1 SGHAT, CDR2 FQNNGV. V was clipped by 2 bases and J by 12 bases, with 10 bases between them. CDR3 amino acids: CASSLNGITFF. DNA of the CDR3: TGTGCCAGCAGCTTAAACGGGATAACTTTCTTT.

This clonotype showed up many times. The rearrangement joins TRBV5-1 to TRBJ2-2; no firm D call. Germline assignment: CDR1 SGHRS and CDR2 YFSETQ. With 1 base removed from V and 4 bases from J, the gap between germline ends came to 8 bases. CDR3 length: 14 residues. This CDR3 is CASSLWEVTGELFF. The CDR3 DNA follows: TGCGCCAGCAGCTTGTGGGAAGTCACCGGGGAGCTGTTTTTT.

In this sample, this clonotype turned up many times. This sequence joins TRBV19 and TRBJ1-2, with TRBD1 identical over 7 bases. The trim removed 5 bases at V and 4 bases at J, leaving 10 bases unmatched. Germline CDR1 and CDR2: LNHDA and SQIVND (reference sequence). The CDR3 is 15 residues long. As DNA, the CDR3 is TGTGCCAGTAGTGCGGACCGACAGGGCGCCTATGGCTACACCTTC. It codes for CASSADRQGAYGYTF.

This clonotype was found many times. CDR3 nucleotides: TGTGCCAGCAGTTTTCGGCAGGGGCAGACCCAGTACTTC. This gives the protein CASSFRQGQTQYF. The V gene is TRBV12-3 or TRBV12-4, the J gene TRBJ2-5; possibly TRBD1 for D (6 bases). The CDR3 is 13 residues long. The V end was cut by 3 bases, the J end by 6 bases, with 11 bases between.